This note documents a single T cell receptor (beta chain) sequence. This sample stems from a study of blood T cell repertoires in COVID-19. Study context: From the United States, Italy and Spain came samples of acute and convalescent COVID-19. The analysed material was cDNA or gDNA that came from T cells, B-cell-depleted T cells, or PBMCs.

Original handling: Estimation of nucleated cell counts relied on the amplification of reference gene primers. Using immunoSEQ multiplex PCR, the repertoire was profiled, and TCRdb retains in-frame clones only, with some absent. V and J calls and clone size are given by that table; D and trimming were obtained from the DNA. The profile shows under 200,000 clones, about nine tenths of them singletons. Looked up from germline, CDR1 is SGHTA and CDR2 is FQGNSA. J lost 2 bases, V lost 0 bases, and 8 bases had no gene match. This CDR3 contains 18 residues. The origin of this receptor is an older woman with acute or convalescent COVID-19. The rearrangement uses TRBV7-2 and TRBJ2-1; 9 bases are a match to TRBD2. The sequencing input was peripheral blood. The CDR3 is CASSLAIAGVDPYNEQFF. CDR3 bases: TGTGCCAGCAGCTTAGCGATAGCGGGAGTGGATCCCTACAATGAGCAGTTCTTC.